The sequence of this T cell receptor beta chain was determined in a study of T cell repertoires in cytomegalovirus infection. Study-wide context: Public TCR beta signatures marked donors with CMV infection and the matching HLA.

Findings of the study overall: Summed frequency of shared TCR beta families picked out CMV carriers who also had the relevant HLA. The ex vivo response was dominated by HLA-C-restricted CMV-specific TCR beta clonotypes.

As regards this clonotype: Its specificity is not known.

This CDR3 comprises 17 residues. Looked up from germline, CDR1 is DFQATT and CDR2 is SNEGSKA (reference sequence). The J segment lost 8 bases and the V segment lost 3 bases, leaving 12 bases of the junction unmatched. TCRdb passed the reads through MiXCR, listing each CDR3 protein once. The sample includes a few hundred thousand distinct CDR3 sequences, roughly 29% of them seen just once. Sequencing was done on a sample of PBMCs. This receptor was taken from a human donor in good health (CMV status not recorded). Some clones in this sample may be carry-over from other donors' samples. The chain is built from TRBV20-1 and TRBJ2-1; 14 bases are shared with TRBD2. CDR3 sequence: CSARDLKGLAGVYEQFF. The CDR3 DNA follows: TGCAGTGCTAGGGATCTTAAGGGACTAGCGGGAGTTTATGAGCAGTTCTTC.